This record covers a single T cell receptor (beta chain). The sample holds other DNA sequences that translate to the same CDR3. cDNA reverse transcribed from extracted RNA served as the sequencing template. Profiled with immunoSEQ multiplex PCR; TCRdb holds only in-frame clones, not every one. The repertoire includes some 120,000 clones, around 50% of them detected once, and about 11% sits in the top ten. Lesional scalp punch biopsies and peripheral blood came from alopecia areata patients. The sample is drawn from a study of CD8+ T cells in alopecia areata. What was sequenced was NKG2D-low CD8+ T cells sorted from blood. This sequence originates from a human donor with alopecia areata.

Written as DNA, the CDR3 is TGTGCCAGCAACGGAGGAAACGAGCAGTACTTC. Translated, it gives CASNGGNEQYF. This chain uses TRBV2 with TRBJ2-7; D is perhaps TRBD2 (5 bases). V was cut by 7 bases and J by 5 bases, with 9 bases left in between. This CDR3 comprises 11 residues. Germline V gene sequence: CDR1 SNHLY, CDR2 FYNNEI.